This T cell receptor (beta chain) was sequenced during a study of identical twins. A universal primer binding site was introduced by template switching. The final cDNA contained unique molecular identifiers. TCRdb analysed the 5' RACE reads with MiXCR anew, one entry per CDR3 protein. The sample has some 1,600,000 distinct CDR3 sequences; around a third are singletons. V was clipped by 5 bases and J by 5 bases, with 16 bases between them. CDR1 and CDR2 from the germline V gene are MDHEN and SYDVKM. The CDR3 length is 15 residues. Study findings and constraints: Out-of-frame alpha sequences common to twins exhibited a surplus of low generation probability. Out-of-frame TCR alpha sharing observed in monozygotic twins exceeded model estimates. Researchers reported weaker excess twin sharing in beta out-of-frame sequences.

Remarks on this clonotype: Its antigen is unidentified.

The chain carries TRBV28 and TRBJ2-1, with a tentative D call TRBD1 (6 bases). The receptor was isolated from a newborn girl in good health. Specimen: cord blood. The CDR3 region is CASSRAKGVHNEQFF. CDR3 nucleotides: TGTGCCAGCAGTAGGGCTAAGGGGGTTCACAATGAGCAGTTCTTC.